These 2 T cell receptor beta chains came from one sample sequenced in a study of shared clonotypes between healthy human individuals. Only in-frame clones appear in the TCRdb table, and some are missing; sequencing was by immunoSEQ multiplex PCR. The data show roughly 2.1 million clones, roughly 91% seen once. Naivety among CD8 cells was defined by CD45RO negativity and positive CCR7 selection, thereby excluding terminally differentiated effector memory CD45RA+ cells. The source material was naive CD8+ T cells from PBMCs. These receptors were collected from a man aged 18 to 29 in good health. Some clones in this sample may be carry-over from other donors' samples.

This chain links TRBV12-2 with TRBJ1-3; the DNA was not used to check the table's D call, TRBD1. TRBV12-2 is designated a pseudogene. The CDR3 totals 15 residues. CDR3 DNA sequence: TGTGCAAGTCGCTTAGTCCCACAGGGAGAAAACACCATATATTTT. Amino acid sequence: CASRLVPQGENTIYF.

This chain uses TRBV19 with TRBJ2-2; D is uncertain. V shed 5 bases and J shed 10 bases, with 17 bases lying between them. The CDR3 consists of 14 residues. Germline CDR1 is LNHDA and CDR2 is SQIVND (reference sequence). The CDR3 protein is CASSAPGSYVELFF. CDR3 nucleotides: TGTGCCAGTAGTGCTCCGGGCTCCTACGTGGAGCTGTTTTTT.